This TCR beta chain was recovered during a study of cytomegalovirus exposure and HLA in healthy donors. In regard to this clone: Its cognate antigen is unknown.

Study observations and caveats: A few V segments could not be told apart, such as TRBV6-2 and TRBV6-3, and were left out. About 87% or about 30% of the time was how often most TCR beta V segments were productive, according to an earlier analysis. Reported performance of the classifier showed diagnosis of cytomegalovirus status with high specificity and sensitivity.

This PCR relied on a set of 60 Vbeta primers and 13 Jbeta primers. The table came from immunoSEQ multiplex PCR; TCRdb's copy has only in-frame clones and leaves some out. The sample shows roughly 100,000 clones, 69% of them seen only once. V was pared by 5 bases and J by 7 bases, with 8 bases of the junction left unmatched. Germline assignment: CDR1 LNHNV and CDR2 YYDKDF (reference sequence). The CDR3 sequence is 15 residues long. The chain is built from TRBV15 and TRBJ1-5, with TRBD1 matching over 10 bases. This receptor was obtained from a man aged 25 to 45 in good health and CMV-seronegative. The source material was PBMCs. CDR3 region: CATSSRQGAGQPQHF. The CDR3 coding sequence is TGTGCCACCAGCTCCAGACAGGGGGCCGGGCAGCCCCAGCATTTT.